The entry below describes one T cell receptor (beta chain). Original processing methods: Amplifying reference gene primers gave estimates of nucleated cell counts. The method was immunoSEQ multiplex PCR; TCRdb's version includes in-frame clones alone and lacks a portion of them. The D gene and trimming were derived from the DNA, and the V and J assignments and clone size from that table. This table holds about 150,000 clones, 70% to 85% found once. The trim removed 5 bases at V and 0 bases at J, leaving 24 bases unmatched. The CDR3 sequence is 22 residues long. In germline, CDR1 is LNHDA, CDR2 SQIVND (reference sequence). This sample is drawn from a study of blood T cell repertoires in COVID-19. Across the whole study: From the United States, Italy and Spain came samples of acute and convalescent COVID-19. Sources were T cells, B-cell-depleted T cells, or PBMCs; the material itself was cDNA or gDNA.

The TCR sequence derives from a woman in her forties or fifties with acute or convalescent COVID-19. The rearrangement joins TRBV19 to TRBJ2-1; TRBD2 matches 8 bases. Input material: peripheral blood. In DNA, the CDR3 is TGTGCCAGTAGTCCCTTCGGGGGGCCGTGGCTAGCGGGTCCCCACTCCTACAATGAGCAGTTCTTC. Translation gives CASSPFGGPWLAGPHSYNEQFF.